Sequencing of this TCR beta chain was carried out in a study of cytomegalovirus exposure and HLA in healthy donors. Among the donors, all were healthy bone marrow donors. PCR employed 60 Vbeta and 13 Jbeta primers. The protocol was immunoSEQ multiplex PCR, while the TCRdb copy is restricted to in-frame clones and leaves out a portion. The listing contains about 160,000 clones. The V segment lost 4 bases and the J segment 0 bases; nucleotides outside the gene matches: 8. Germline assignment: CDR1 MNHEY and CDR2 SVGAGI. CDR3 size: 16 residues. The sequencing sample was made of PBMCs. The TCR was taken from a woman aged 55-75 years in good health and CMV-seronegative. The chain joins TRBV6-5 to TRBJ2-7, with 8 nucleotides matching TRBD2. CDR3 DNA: TGTGCCAGCAGTTCTTCACGGGAGGGTAGCTCCTACGAGCAGTACTTC. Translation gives CASSSSREGSSYEQYF.